A single sample gave rise to the 14 T cell receptor beta chains below, sequenced in a study of T-cell reconstitution after alpha-beta-depleted transplantation in children. Using unique molecular identifiers, the investigators prepared the TCRbeta library. One entry per CDR3 protein, called by TCRdb with MiXCR from the PCR reads. The sample holds a few hundred thousand distinct CDR3 sequences, approximately 41% seen once. Sequenced material: PBMCs, taken before TCRalphabeta/CD19-depleted stem cell transplant. The receptor set was obtained from a girl aged 2-10 years with aplastic anemia, due to receive a stem cell transplant.

This clonotype was detected only a few times. V gene TRBV5-1 combines with J gene TRBJ1-1; no firm D call. Trimming removed 0 bases from V and 1 base from J, with 10 bases in between. Germline CDR1 reads SGHRS; CDR2 reads YFSETQ. The CDR3 contains 15 residues. The CDR3 DNA follows: TGCGCCAGCAGCTTGGGGGTACACTCGAACACTGAAGCTTTCTTT. This gives the protein CASSLGVHSNTEAFF.

This clonotype occurred many times. The chain combines TRBV7-2 with TRBJ2-2; 7 nucleotides agree with TRBD2. Trimming cost V 8 bases and J 4 bases; bases outside gene matches: 16. Germline CDR1 is SGHTA and CDR2 is FQGNSA. CDR3 length: 17 amino acids. CDR3 sequence reads: CASPQTGGDELTGELFF. As DNA, the CDR3 is TGTGCCAGCCCCCAAACTGGGGGGGACGAGCTCACCGGGGAGCTGTTTTTT.

This clonotype was seen a few times. The gene calls are TRBV5-1 and TRBJ1-3, with D possibly matching TRBD1 (5 bases). The ends were cut back, 3 bases at V and 3 bases at J, with 13 bases in the middle. Germline V gene data show CDR1 as SGHRS and CDR2 as YFSETQ. The CDR3 has 15 residues. The CDR3 sequence: CASSSQGAVGNTIYF. The DNA for the CDR3 is TGCGCCAGCAGCTCCCAAGGGGCGGTTGGAAACACCATATATTTT. Full variable domain (rest looked up from reference TRBV5-1 and TRBJ1-3): KAGVTQTPRYLIKTRGQQVTLSCSPISGHRSVSWYQQTPGQGLQFLFEYFSETQRNKGNFPGRFSGRQFSNSRSEMNVSTLELGDSALYLCASSSQGAVGNTIYFGEGSWLTVV.

This clonotype was seen more than once but under ten times. A read error may produce the germline difference seen at one junction end. The chain recombines TRBV20-1 with TRBJ2-2; possibly TRBD2 for D (5 bases). The CDR3 sequence is 13 residues long. CDR1 is DFQATT and CDR2 is SNEGSKA in the germline V gene (reference sequence). The CDR3 loop is CSASRVNTGELFF. The CDR3 DNA follows: TGCAGTGCCTCCCGGGTGAACACCGGGGAGCTGTTCTTT.

This clonotype was picked up a small number of times. The chain links TRBV20-1 to TRBJ2-1; unclear D gene. The CDR3 is 14 residues long. The V gene lost 0 bases and the J gene lost 6 bases, with 12 bases spanning the gap. The V gene's germline CDR1 is DFQATT and CDR2 SNEGSKA (reference sequence). The CDR3 nucleotides read TGCAGTGCTAGAGATCCGGCCCCGCCCAATGAGCAGTTCTTC. Translated, it gives CSARDPAPPNEQFF.

This chain connects TRBV18 to TRBJ2-4; D may be TRBD2 (6 bases). The CDR3 is 14 amino acids. V lost 5 bases, J lost 5 bases, and 13 bases lay in between. Germline lookup yields CDR1 KGHSH and CDR2 LQKENI. DNA of the CDR3: TGTGCCAGCTCATTGGGGCTAGCGCAAAACATTCAGTACTTC. Translated, it gives CASSLGLAQNIQYF.

This clonotype was observed a few times. V gene TRBV30 combines with J gene TRBJ2-6; D not resolved. CDR1 is GTSNPN and CDR2 is SVGIG in the germline V gene (reference sequence). This CDR3 has 14 amino acids. V was trimmed by 4 bases and J by 4 bases, leaving 11 bases between them. The CDR3 here is CAWTPLTGANVLTF. The CDR3 coding sequence is TGTGCCTGGACCCCCCTGACCGGGGCCAACGTCCTGACTTTC.

This clonotype was recorded many times. The chain employs TRBV9 and TRBJ2-2; D is unclear. The V end lost 0 bases, the J end lost 1 base, and 4 bases lay between the germline ends. Germline V gene sequence: CDR1 SGDLS, CDR2 YYNGEE. The CDR3 totals 14 residues. CDR3 in DNA: TGTGCCAGCAGCGTAGCGGTGAACACCGGGGAGCTGTTTTTT. Translation: CASSVAVNTGELFF.

The sample holds many counts of this clonotype. The rearrangement joins TRBV12-3 or TRBV12-4 to TRBJ2-7; 7 positions agree with TRBD1. V shed 5 bases, J shed 2 bases, and the junction held 9 bases outside the gene matches. CDR3 length: 15 residues. CDR3: CASSTTTGDPYEQYF. The CDR3 DNA reads as TGTGCCAGCAGTACTACTACAGGGGATCCCTACGAGCAGTACTTC.

This clonotype showed up just once. The V gene is TRBV20-1, the J gene TRBJ2-7, with D possibly matching TRBD2 (6 bases). Trimming pared 4 bases from V and 4 bases from J, leaving 11 bases between. From germline, CDR1 is DFQATT and CDR2 SNEGSKA (reference sequence). There are 12 residues in the CDR3. The CDR3 coding sequence is TGCAGTGCTATGCGGGGACTTTACGAGCAGTACTTC. This codes for CSAMRGLYEQYF.

The V gene is TRBV12-3 or TRBV12-4, the J gene TRBJ1-1, with D unresolved. The CDR3 consists of 15 residues. V was cut by 1 base and J by 10 bases, with 19 bases left in between. CDR3 in amino acids: CASSLEDRPGVGAFF. The DNA for the CDR3 is TGTGCCAGCAGTTTAGAGGACCGACCAGGAGTAGGAGCTTTCTTT.

The chain is built from TRBV20-1 and TRBJ2-1; 12 positions match TRBD2. The CDR3 length is 17 residues. The V gene's germline CDR1 is DFQATT and CDR2 SNEGSKA (reference sequence). Germline trimming cut 5 bases from V and 5 bases from J; bases unmatched to any gene: 13. CDR3: CSASVLAGGLTHNEQFF. DNA for the CDR3: TGCAGTGCTTCGGTACTAGCGGGAGGCCTAACACACAATGAGCAGTTCTTC.

This clonotype was observed many times. The chain employs TRBV18 and TRBJ2-2; D perhaps matches TRBD1 (5 bases). Deletions cut 0 bases from V and 9 bases from J, with 14 bases between. The germline gives CDR1 KGHSH, CDR2 LQKENI. The CDR3 runs to 15 residues. As DNA, the CDR3 is TGTGCCAGCTCACCACCGGGGCCGCCTAGAAGGGAGCTGTTTTTT. Protein sequence: CASSPPGPPRRELFF.

This clonotype was seen repeatedly, ten times or more. The chain recombines TRBV4-1 with TRBJ1-5, with D maybe TRBD1 (6 bases). The CDR3 has 16 residues. V dropped 0 bases and J dropped 1 base, with 10 bases sitting between them. CDR1 is MGHRA and CDR2 is YSYEKL in the germline V gene. The CDR3 coding sequence is TGCGCCAGCAGCCAAGAAGGGGGGTTAAGCAATCAGCCCCAGCATTTT. Translated, it gives CASSQEGGLSNQPQHF.